The 6 T cell receptor beta chains in this list originate from one sample, sequenced in a study of shared clonotypes between healthy human individuals. Some clones are missing from TCRdb's copy, which holds only in-frame ones; the method was immunoSEQ multiplex PCR. The sample lists over 2,000,000 clones, 93% occurring once. Terminally differentiated effector memory CD45RA+ cells were excluded by CCR7 positive selection of CD45RO-negative cells. The sequencing input was naive CD8+ T cells from PBMCs. The receptors originated from a man in his late teens or twenties in good health. Some clones in this sample may be carry-over from other donors' samples.

In the case of this clone: This sample also contains other DNA sequences that code for the same CDR3. The V and J genes are TRBV7-9 and TRBJ1-1, with D maybe TRBD1 (5 bases). This CDR3 spans 14 amino acids. Germline V gene sequence: CDR1 SEHNR, CDR2 FQNEAQ (reference sequence). V dropped 4 bases and J dropped 0 bases, with 9 bases sitting between them. DNA for the CDR3: TGTGCCAGCAGCTCGGGACCGATGAACACTGAAGCTTTCTTT. Its translation: CASSSGPMNTEAFF.

The rearrangement links TRBV5-1 to TRBJ2-5; 7 nucleotides match TRBD1. CDR1 is SGHRS, CDR2 YFSETQ, per germline. With 4 bases clipped from V and 5 bases from J, the junction kept 14 bases outside the gene matches. The length of the CDR3 is 16 residues. The CDR3 sequence: CASSARDSVSWETQYF. The DNA of the CDR3 is TGCGCCAGCAGCGCCCGGGACAGTGTGTCTTGGGAGACCCAGTACTTC.

The gene calls are TRBV19 and TRBJ2-2, with TRBD2 matching 14 bases. Looked up from germline, CDR1 is LNHDA and CDR2 is SQIVND (reference sequence). The CDR3 is made up of 19 amino acids. V lost 5 bases, J lost 3 bases, and 11 bases stayed unmatched. CDR3 in DNA: TGTGCCAGTAGTCCCCACCTCGGGACTAGCGGGAGTGACACCGGGGAGCTGTTTTTT. As protein: CASSPHLGTSGSDTGELFF.

The chain links TRBV7-8 to TRBJ2-2; 14 nucleotides agree with TRBD2. Unmatched junction bases numbered 5, after V lost 5 bases and J lost 0 bases. The V gene's germline CDR1 is SGHVS and CDR2 FQNEAQ. This CDR3 contains 18 residues. Written as DNA, the CDR3 is TGTGCCAGCAGCCCGACGGGACTAGCGGGGGCGAACACCGGGGAGCTGTTTTTT. Amino acid sequence: CASSPTGLAGANTGELFF.

The chain employs TRBV9 and TRBJ2-2, with 8 nucleotides matching TRBD2. This CDR3 has 15 residues. Germline V CDR1 and CDR2: SGDLS, YYNGEE. The V and J ends lost 4 bases and 2 bases, in that order; junction bases with no gene match: 4. CDR3 loop: CASSSGGVNTGELFF. CDR3 bases: TGTGCCAGCAGCTCGGGAGGGGTAAACACCGGGGAGCTGTTTTTT.

In this sample, this clone turned up once. The gene calls are TRBV4-3 and TRBJ1-3; the match to TRBD1 covers 10 bases. The CDR3 consists of 18 residues. In germline, CDR1 is LGHNA, CDR2 YSLEER. The V segment lost 0 bases and the J segment 1 base; nucleotides outside the gene matches: 6. DNA of the CDR3: TGCGCCAGCAGCCAAGAGGGGAAGGGACAGGGGTCTGGAAACACCATATATTTT. The encoded protein is CASSQEGKGQGSGNTIYF.